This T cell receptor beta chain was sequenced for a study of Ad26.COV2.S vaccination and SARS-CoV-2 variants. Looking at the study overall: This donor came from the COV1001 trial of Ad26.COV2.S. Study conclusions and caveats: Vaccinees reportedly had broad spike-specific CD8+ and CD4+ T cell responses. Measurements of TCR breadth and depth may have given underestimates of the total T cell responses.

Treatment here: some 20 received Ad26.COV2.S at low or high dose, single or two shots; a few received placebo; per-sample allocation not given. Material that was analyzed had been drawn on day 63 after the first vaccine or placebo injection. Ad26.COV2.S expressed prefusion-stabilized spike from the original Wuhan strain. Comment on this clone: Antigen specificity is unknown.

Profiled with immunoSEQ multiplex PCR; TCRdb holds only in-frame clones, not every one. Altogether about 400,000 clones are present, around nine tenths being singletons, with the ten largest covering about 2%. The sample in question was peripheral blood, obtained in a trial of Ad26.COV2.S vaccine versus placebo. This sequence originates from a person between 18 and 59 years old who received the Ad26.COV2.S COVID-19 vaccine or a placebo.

The chain's CDR3 is CASGARGWQDDGYTF. CDR3 bases: TGTGCCAGCGGAGCCCGGGGGTGGCAGGACGATGGCTACACCTTC. The chain couples TRBV7-9 to TRBJ1-2; D is possibly TRBD1 (5 bases). The germline V gene has CDR1 SEHNR and CDR2 FQNEAQ (reference sequence). Between the trimmed V and J ends, which lost 8 bases and 6 bases, there was a span of 22 bases. The CDR3 has 15 residues.